These T cell receptor beta chains were read from a single sample in a study of blood T cell repertoires in COVID-19. Some clones are missing from TCRdb's copy, which holds only in-frame ones; the method was immunoSEQ multiplex PCR. The repertoire consists of about 220,000 clones, with around 90% occurring once and the leading ten covering approximately 2.8%. Input material: PBMCs or T cells enriched from blood (not recorded which). These receptors were taken from a woman aged 30 to 39 with acute COVID-19. The conserved cysteine and the conserved F or W are not part of the CDR3 here. The order of the fields is J gene, D gene, V gene, CDR3 protein. A D gene is named only where the DNA matches it firmly.

TRBJ1-1,.,TRBV25-1,ASSVKEGGNTEAF
TRBJ1-6,.,TRBV5-5,ASSFYGPGDSPLH
TRBJ1-5,TRBD1,TRBV19,ASRDRGNQPQH
TRBJ2-4,TRBD1,TRBV28,ASSLTDRGIQY
TRBJ2-2,.,TRBV4-1,ASSQRVLITGELF
TRBJ1-4,TRBD1,TRBV7-9,ASSTRQGSTNEKLF
TRBJ1-5,.,TRBV11-2,ASSLEGGRGPQH
TRBJ1-1,.,TRBV19,ASSILPLNTEAF
TRBJ2-2,.,TRBV6-5,ASSYSMQANTGELF
TRBJ2-3,.,TRBV6-2/TRBV6-3,ASSYSGGQQY
TRBJ1-5,.,TRBV21-1,ASSKVRTVFLDSNQPQH
TRBJ2-1,.,TRBV3-1/TRBV3-2,ASSQWTEGEQF
TRBJ2-1,TRBD1,TRBV7-9,ASSFAGTGYEQF
TRBJ1-3,.,TRBV12-3/TRBV12-4,ASSSGGGNTIY
TRBJ1-2,.,TRBV29-1,SVGTGGGYT
TRBJ1-2,.,TRBV5-1,ASSLAGGVRAGYT
TRBJ2-7,.,TRBV27,ASSLQEGLEQY
TRBJ2-3,TRBD2,TRBV7-9,ASSLGEGTDTQY
TRBJ2-5,.,TRBV5-4,ASSLQGMETQY
TRBJ1-3,TRBD1,TRBV4-3,ASSQRTGPGNTIY
TRBJ1-3,TRBD1,TRBV19,ASRDRGAWTIY
TRBJ2-3,.,TRBV5-1,ASSLTGLGTDTQY
TRBJ1-4,.,TRBV19,ASIDSGNNEKLF
TRBJ2-4,.,TRBV30,AWSARTVARNIQY
TRBJ1-4,.,TRBV7-2,ASSSSTHGAISEKLF
TRBJ1-3,.,TRBV5-5,ASSPEGVGNTIY
TRBJ1-4,TRBD1,TRBV6-5,ASTGTGDEKLF
TRBJ1-3,.,TRBV19,ASTYSTGVYGNTIY
TRBJ1-5,.,TRBV4-2,ASSTEIYSNQPQH
TRBJ2-3,.,TRBV24-1,ATSGLAQGRTDTQY
TRBJ2-5,.,TRBV5-1,ASKEYQETQY
TRBJ1-1,.,TRBV9,ASSPGPNTEAF
TRBJ1-5,.,TRBV10-2,ASRGPSNQPQH
TRBJ1-5,.,TRBV6-7,ATCDTGHQPQH
TRBJ1-2,.,TRBV6-5,ASSYSQISYGYT
TRBJ1-1,.,TRBV11-2,ASSLAWQGPTEAF
TRBJ2-1,.,TRBV3-1/TRBV3-2,ASSQELARVKGNEQF
TRBJ1-1,.,TRBV11-2,ASSLEPVSGAF
TRBJ2-3,TRBD2,TRBV30,ACPLAGGTDTQY
TRBJ1-5,.,TRBV6-2/TRBV6-3,ASSYAPGPQPQH